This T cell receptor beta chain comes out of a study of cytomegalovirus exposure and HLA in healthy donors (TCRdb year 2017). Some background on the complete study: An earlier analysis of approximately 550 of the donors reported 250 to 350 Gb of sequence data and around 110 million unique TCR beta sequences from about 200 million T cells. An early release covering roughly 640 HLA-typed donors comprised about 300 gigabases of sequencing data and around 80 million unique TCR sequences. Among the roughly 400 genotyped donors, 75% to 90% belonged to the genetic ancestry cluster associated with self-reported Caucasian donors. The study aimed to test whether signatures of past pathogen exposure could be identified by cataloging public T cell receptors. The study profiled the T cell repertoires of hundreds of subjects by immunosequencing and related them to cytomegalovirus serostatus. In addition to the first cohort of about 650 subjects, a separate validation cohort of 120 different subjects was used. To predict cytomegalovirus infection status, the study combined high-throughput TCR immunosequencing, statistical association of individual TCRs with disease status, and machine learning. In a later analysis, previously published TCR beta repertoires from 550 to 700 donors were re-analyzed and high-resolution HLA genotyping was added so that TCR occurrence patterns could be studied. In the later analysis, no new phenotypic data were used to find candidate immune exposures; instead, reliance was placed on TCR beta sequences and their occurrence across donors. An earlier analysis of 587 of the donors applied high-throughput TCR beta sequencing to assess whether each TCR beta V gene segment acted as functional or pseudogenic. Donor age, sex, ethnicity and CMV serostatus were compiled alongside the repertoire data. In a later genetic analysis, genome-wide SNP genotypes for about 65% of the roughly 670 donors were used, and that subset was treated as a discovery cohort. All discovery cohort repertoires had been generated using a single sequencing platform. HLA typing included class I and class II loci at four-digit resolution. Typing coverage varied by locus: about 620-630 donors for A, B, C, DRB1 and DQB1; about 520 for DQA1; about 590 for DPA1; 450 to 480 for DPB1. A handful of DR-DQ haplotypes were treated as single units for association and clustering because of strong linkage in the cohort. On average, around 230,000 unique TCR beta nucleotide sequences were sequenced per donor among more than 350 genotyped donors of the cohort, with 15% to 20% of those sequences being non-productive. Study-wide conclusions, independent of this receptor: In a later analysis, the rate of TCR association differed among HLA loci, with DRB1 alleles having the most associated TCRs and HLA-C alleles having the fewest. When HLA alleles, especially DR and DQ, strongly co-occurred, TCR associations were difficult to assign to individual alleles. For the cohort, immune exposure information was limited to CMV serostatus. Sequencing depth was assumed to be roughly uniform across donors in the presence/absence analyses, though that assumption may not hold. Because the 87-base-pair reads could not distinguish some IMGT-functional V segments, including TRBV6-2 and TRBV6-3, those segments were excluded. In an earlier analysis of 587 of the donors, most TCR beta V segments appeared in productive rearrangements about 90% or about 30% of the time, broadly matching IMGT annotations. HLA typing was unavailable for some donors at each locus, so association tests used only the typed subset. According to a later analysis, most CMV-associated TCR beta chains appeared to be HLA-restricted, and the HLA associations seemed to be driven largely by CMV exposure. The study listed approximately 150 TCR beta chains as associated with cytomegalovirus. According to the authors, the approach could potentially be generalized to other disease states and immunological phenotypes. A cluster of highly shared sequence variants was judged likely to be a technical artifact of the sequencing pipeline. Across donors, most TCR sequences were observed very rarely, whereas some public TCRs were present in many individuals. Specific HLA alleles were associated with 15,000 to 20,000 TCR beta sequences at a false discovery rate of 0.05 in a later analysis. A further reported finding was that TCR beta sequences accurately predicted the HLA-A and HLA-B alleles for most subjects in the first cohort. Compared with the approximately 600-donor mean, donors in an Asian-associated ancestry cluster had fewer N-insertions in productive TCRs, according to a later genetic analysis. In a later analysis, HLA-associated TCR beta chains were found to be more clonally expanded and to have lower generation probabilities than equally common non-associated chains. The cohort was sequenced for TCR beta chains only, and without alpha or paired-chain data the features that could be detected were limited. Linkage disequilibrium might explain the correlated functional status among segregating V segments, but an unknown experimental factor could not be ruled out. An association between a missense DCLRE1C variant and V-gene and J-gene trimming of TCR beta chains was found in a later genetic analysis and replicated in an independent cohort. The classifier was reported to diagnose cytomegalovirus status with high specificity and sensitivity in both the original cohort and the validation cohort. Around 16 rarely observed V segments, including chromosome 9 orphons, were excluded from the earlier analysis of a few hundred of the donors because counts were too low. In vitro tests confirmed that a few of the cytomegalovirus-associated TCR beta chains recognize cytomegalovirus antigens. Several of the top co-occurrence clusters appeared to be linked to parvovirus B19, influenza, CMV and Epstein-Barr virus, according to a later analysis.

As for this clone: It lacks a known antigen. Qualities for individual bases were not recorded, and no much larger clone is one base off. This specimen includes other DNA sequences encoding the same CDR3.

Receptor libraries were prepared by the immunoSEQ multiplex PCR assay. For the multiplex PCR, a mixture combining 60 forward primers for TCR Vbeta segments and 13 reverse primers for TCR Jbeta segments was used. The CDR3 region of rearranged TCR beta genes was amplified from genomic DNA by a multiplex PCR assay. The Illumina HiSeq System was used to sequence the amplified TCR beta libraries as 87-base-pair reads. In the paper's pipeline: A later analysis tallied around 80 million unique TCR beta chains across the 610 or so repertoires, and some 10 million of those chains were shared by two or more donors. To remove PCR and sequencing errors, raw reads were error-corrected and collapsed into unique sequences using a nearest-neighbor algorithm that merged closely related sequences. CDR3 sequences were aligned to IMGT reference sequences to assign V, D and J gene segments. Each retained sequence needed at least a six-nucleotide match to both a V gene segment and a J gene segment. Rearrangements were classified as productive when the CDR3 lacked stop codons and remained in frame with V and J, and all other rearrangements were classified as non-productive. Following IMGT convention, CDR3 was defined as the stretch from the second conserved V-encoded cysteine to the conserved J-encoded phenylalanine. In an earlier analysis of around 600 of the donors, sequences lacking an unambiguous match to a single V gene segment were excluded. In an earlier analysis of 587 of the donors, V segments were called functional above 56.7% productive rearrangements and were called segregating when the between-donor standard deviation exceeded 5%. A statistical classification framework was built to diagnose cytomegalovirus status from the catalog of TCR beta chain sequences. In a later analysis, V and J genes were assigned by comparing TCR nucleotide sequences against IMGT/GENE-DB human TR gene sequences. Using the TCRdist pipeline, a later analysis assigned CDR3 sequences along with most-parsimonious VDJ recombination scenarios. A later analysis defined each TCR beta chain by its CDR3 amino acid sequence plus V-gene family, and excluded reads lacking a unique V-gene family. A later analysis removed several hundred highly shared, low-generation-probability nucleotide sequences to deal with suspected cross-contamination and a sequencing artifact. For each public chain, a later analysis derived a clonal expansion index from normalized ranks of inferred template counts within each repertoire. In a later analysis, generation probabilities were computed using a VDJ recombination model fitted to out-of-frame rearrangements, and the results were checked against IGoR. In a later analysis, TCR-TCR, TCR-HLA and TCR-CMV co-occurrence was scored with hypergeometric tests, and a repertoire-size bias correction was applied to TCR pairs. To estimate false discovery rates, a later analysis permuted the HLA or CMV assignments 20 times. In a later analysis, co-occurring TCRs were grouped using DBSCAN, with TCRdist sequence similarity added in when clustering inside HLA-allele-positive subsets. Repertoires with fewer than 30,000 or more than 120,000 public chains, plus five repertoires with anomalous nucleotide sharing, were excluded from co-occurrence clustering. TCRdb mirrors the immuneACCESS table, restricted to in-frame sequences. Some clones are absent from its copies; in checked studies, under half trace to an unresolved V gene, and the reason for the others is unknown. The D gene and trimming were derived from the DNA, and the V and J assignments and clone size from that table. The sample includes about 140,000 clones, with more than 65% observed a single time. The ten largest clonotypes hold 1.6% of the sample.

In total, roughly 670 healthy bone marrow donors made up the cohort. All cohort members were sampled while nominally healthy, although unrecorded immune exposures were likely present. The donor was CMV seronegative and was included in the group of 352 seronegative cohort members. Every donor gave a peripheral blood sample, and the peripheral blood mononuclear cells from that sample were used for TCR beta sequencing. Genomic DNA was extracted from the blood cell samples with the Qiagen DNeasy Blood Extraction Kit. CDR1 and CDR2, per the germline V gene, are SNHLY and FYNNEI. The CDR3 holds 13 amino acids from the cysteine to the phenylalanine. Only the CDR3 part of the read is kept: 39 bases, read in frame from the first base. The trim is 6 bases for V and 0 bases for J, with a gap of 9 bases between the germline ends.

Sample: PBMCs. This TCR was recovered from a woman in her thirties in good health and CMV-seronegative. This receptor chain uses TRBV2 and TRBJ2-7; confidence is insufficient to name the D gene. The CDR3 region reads CASRTSASYEQYF. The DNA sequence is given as TGTGCCAGCAGGACCAGCGCCTCCTACGAGCAGTACTTC.